This T cell receptor beta chain was sequenced in a study of CD8+ T cells in alopecia areata. Trimming left V 4 bases short and J 2 bases short, with 13 bases between. The CDR3 totals 15 residues. CDR1 is SEHNR, CDR2 FQNEAQ, per germline (reference sequence). Study results and limitations: Scalp lesions, especially in alopecia totalis/universalis, had higher clonality than normal scalp. Scalp clonality and expanded CD8+ clones among the top 100 showed significant decreases with tofacitinib.

Reverse transcription of extracted RNA yielded cDNA, which provided the sequencing template. Assay: immunoSEQ multiplex PCR; the TCRdb copy retains only in-frame clones and omits some. Among some 190,000 clones, approximately 72% were seen once, and the ten largest hold 1% to 1.5%. The treatment denotes: oral pan-JAK inhibitor, 5-10 mg twice daily. To note about this clone: Its antigen is unidentified.

The sample in question was CD4+ T cells sorted from blood, obtained at week 44, from a patient treated with tofacitinib. The TCR sequence derives from a human donor with alopecia areata. This sequence joins TRBV7-9 and TRBJ2-3, with D unclear. The CDR3 DNA is TGTGCCAGCAGCTCTCTCCGGGCCAACACAGATACGCAGTATTTT. Translated, it gives CASSSLRANTDTQYF.